This T cell receptor (beta chain) was obtained from a study of blood T cell repertoires in COVID-19. Data came from immunoSEQ multiplex PCR; TCRdb stores just in-frame clones and leaves some out. This sample has roughly 160,000 clones; approximately 80% occur once, and the top ten carry around 8.4%. This TCR came from a woman older than 75 with COVID-19, enrolled during active disease. The sequenced sample was peripheral blood.

Written as DNA, the CDR3 is TGCGCCAGCAGCCCCCATACCTCAGGAGGGGTAAATCAGCCCCAGCATTTT. This codes for CASSPHTSGGVNQPQHF. This sequence joins TRBV4-1 and TRBJ1-5; perhaps TRBD1 as D (5 bases). The germline gives CDR1 MGHRA, CDR2 YSYEKL. The V and J ends lost 4 bases and 4 bases respectively, with 20 bases between them. The CDR3 runs to 17 residues.